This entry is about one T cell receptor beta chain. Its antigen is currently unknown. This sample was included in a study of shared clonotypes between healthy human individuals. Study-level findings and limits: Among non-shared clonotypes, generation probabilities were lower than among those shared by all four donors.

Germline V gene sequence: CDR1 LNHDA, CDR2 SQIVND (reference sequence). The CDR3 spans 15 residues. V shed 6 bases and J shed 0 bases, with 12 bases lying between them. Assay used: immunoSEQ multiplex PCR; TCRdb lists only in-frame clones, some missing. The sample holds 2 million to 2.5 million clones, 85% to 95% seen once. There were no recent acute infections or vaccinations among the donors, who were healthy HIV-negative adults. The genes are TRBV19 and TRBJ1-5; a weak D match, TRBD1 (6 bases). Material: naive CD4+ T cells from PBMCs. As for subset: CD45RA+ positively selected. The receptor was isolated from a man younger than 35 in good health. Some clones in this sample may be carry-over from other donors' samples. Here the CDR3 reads CASRLRTDSNQPQHF. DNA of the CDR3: TGTGCCAGTAGATTAAGGACAGATAGCAATCAGCCCCAGCATTTT.